The 19 T cell receptor beta chains listed next were all sequenced from one sample in a study of T-cell reconstitution after alpha-beta-depleted transplantation in children. Preparation of the TCRbeta library involved a method that used unique molecular identifiers. TCRdb redid the calling of the PCR reads with MiXCR, one entry per CDR3 protein. The sample has a few hundred thousand distinct CDR3 sequences; more than 7.5% are singletons. The sequences come from PBMCs from the stem cell graft donor, collected from the stem cell graft. The source is a human donor who donated a stem cell graft to a child with SCID.

This clonotype came up a few times. The V gene is TRBV5-1, the J gene TRBJ2-1; possibly TRBD1 or TRBD2 for D (5 bases each). The CDR3 loop spans 16 amino acids. The germline V and J ends were trimmed by 0 bases and 4 bases, with 14 bases remaining between them. Per germline, CDR1 SGHRS and CDR2 YFSETQ. The DNA of the CDR3 is TGCGCCAGCAGCTTGGGGGACGGATTCGAATACAATGAGCAGTTCTTC. Its protein product is CASSLGDGFEYNEQFF.

CDR3 DNA sequence: TGCGCCAGCAGTGAGGACAGGGGTATGAACACTGAAGCTTTCTTT. Protein sequence: CASSEDRGMNTEAFF. The chain has TRBV10-1 and TRBJ1-1; TRBD1 matches at 8 bases. There are 15 residues in the CDR3. V shed 2 bases, J shed 0 bases, and the junction held 2 bases outside the gene matches. Germline V gene data show CDR1 as WNHNN and CDR2 as SYGVQD (reference sequence).

This clonotype has a count of ten or more. The CDR3 DNA follows: TGTGCCAGCAGACACGACCGACGTCCGGGACATACCGCTTTTGGCGGCTACACCTTC. It is translated as CASRHDRRPGHTAFGGYTF. The chain links TRBV28 to TRBJ1-2; TRBD1 is a possible D gene (6 bases). Germline V CDR1 and CDR2: MDHEN, SYDVKM. The CDR3 loop spans 19 amino acids. V dropped 6 bases and J dropped 8 bases, with 34 bases sitting between them.

The rearrangement uses TRBV5-1 and TRBJ2-3; 10 bases match TRBD2. This CDR3 is 15 amino acids long. The J segment lost 3 bases and the V segment lost 7 bases, leaving 8 bases of the junction unmatched. Germline V gene sequence: CDR1 SGHRS, CDR2 YFSETQ. CDR3 coding DNA: TGCGCCAGCCGGGACCCTAGCGGGGGTACAGATACGCAGTATTTT. This codes for CASRDPSGGTDTQYF.

This clonotype was recorded many times. The V and J genes are TRBV12-3 or TRBV12-4 and TRBJ1-2; tentative D call: TRBD1 (6 bases). The length of the CDR3 is 13 residues. Trimming removed 5 bases at V and 1 base at J, with 8 bases between. For the CDR3, the DNA is TGTGCCAGCAGTGGACAGTATAACTATGGCTACACCTTC. Translation gives CASSGQYNYGYTF.

This clonotype showed up many times. CDR3 nucleotides: TGTGCCATCAGTGACCGCAGGACTAGCGGGGGGGAAGATGAGCAGTTCTTC. This encodes CAISDRRTSGGEDEQFF. The rearrangement links TRBV10-3 to TRBJ2-1, with 15 positions matching TRBD2. The trim removed 3 bases at V and 8 bases at J, leaving 8 bases unmatched. The CDR3 covers 17 residues. CDR1 and CDR2 from the germline V gene are ENHRY and SYGVKD.

The chain combines TRBV2 with TRBJ2-2; no firm D call. CDR1 SNHLY and CDR2 FYNNEI come from the germline V gene. The V gene lost 8 bases and the J gene lost 1 base, with 17 bases spanning the gap. The CDR3 consists of 16 residues. The CDR3 spells CASSGMAGRNTGELFF. The CDR3 DNA follows: TGTGCCAGCTCCGGTATGGCAGGACGGAACACCGGGGAGCTGTTTTTT.

This clonotype appeared many times. This CDR3 reads CASSRGQYYTDTQYF. In DNA form, the CDR3 reads TGTGCCAGCAGCCGGGGACAGTACTACACAGATACGCAGTATTTT. This rearrangement joins TRBV5-5 to TRBJ2-3, with TRBD1 matching 7 bases. The J segment lost 2 bases and the V segment lost 4 bases, leaving 7 bases of the junction unmatched. Germline CDR1 is SGHKS and CDR2 is YYEKEE (reference sequence). The CDR3 is 15 amino acids.

At least ten counts were recorded for this clonotype. The chain is built from TRBV7-2 and TRBJ1-1; 9 bases agree with TRBD1. The CDR3 totals 16 residues. Germline V lookup: CDR1 SGHTA, CDR2 FQGNSA. The trim removed 2 bases at V and 2 bases at J, leaving 6 bases unmatched. CDR3 sequence (DNA): TGTGCCAGCAGCTTAAGTTGGACAGGGGCAAACACTGAAGCTTTCTTT. Encoded protein: CASSLSWTGANTEAFF.

CDR3 residues: CSASSGIGGRPQHF. CDR3 sequence (DNA): TGCAGTGCTAGCTCTGGGATCGGGGGCAGGCCCCAGCATTTT. This rearrangement joins TRBV20-1 to TRBJ1-5, with D perhaps TRBD1 (6 bases). CDR1 and CDR2 (germline): DFQATT, SNEGSKA (reference sequence). Trimming took 3 bases from V and 9 from J, leaving 18 bases between them. This CDR3 has 14 residues.

A few counts support this clonotype. V gene TRBV7-2 combines with J gene TRBJ1-2, with TRBD1 matching over 9 bases. V lost 5 bases, J lost 4 bases, and 14 bases stayed unmatched. The CDR3 totals 17 residues. Per germline, CDR1 SGHTA and CDR2 FQGNSA. The CDR3 DNA reads TGTGCCAGCAGCCCTGAGGACAGGGGATTTATAGGCTATGGCTACACCTTC. It translates to CASSPEDRGFIGYGYTF. Variable domain in full (rest from reference TRBV7-2 and TRBJ1-2): GAGVSQSPSNKVTEKGKDVELRCDPISGHTALYWYRQSLGQGLEFLIYFQGNSAPDKSGLPSDRFSAERTGGSVSTLTIQRTQQEDSAVYLCASSPEDRGFIGYGYTFGSGTRLTVV.

Ten or more counts support this clonotype. The genes are TRBV5-1 and TRBJ1-2, with TRBD1 as a possible D gene (5 bases). CDR3 length: 15 amino acids. Deletions cut 0 bases from V and 8 bases from J, with 17 bases between. Germline-derived CDR1 and CDR2 are SGHRS and YFSETQ. The CDR3 region is CASSLAAGHGYGYTF. CDR3 coding DNA: TGCGCCAGCAGCTTGGCCGCAGGGCACGGGTACGGCTACACCTTC. Full variable domain (remainder filled in from reference TRBV5-1 and TRBJ1-2): KAGVTQTPRYLIKTRGQQVTLSCSPISGHRSVSWYQQTPGQGLQFLFEYFSETQRNKGNFPGRFSGRQFSNSRSEMNVSTLELGDSALYLCASSLAAGHGYGYTFGSGTRLTVV.

The chain carries TRBV6-2 or TRBV6-3 and TRBJ2-7; the match to TRBD1 covers 9 bases. With V trimmed by 7 bases and J by 4 bases, 2 bases remained unmatched. The germline gives CDR1 MNHEY, CDR2 SVGEGT. The CDR3 length is 12 residues. The CDR3 nucleotides are TGTGCCAGCAACAGGGGGCATTACGAGCAGTACTTC. This sequence encodes CASNRGHYEQYF.

This clonotype turned up a few times. The chain uses TRBV7-9 and TRBJ1-1; D is unclear. This CDR3 contains 11 residues. V gave up 7 bases and J gave up 1 base, with 4 bases separating them. The germline V gene encodes CDR1 SEHNR and CDR2 FQNEAQ (reference sequence). CDR3 protein: CASNKNTEAFF. DNA for the CDR3: TGTGCCAGCAACAAGAACACTGAAGCTTTCTTT.

This clonotype was detected ten times or more. This chain joins TRBV20-1 and TRBJ2-5; possibly TRBD2 for D (5 bases). The length of the CDR3 is 16 residues. The germline gives CDR1 DFQATT, CDR2 SNEGSKA (reference sequence). With 3 bases removed from V and 1 base from J, the gap between germline ends came to 18 bases. The CDR3 DNA is TGCAGTGCTAGCGTCCCAGACGGCGGACTCCAAGAGACCCAGTACTTC. Its translation is CSASVPDGGLQETQYF.

This clonotype was picked up many times. The chain links TRBV7-2 to TRBJ2-7, with TRBD1 matching 12 bases. V was pared by 2 bases and J by 5 bases, with 7 bases of the junction left unmatched. The CDR3 has 16 residues. Germline-derived CDR1 and CDR2 are SGHTA and FQGNSA. The CDR3 coding sequence is TGTGCCAGCAGCTTAATTCCGGGACAGGGGGCCCACGAGCAGTACTTC. Its protein is CASSLIPGQGAHEQYF.

About this clonotype: This may come from a read error, since a much larger clone is one base off. The rearrangement joins TRBV5-1 to TRBJ2-1; D gene unclear. This CDR3 is built from 13 residues. Germline CDR1 and CDR2: SGHRS and YFSETQ. V lost 4 bases to trimming and J lost 5 bases, with 10 bases between them. CDR3 protein: CASSMNADNEQFF. CDR3 nucleotides: TGCGCCAGCAGCATGAACGCAGACAATGAGCAGTTCTTC.

This clonotype was seen many times. V is TRBV5-4 and J is TRBJ1-1; D ambiguous. The CDR3 contains 14 residues. V was shortened by 3 bases and J by 5 bases, with 14 bases between the two germline ends. The germline gives CDR1 SGHNT, CDR2 YYREEE (reference sequence). DNA of the CDR3: TGTGCCAGCAGCTACCCTCAGGAATTTACTGAAGCTTTCTTT. This gives the protein CASSYPQEFTEAFF.

This clonotype was seen at least ten times. V gene TRBV5-1 combines with J gene TRBJ1-6; D gene unclear. This CDR3 has 14 residues. V dropped 4 bases and J dropped 5 bases, with 10 bases sitting between them. Looked up from germline, CDR1 is SGHRS and CDR2 is YFSETQ. The CDR3 reads CASSAMMDNSPLHF. In DNA, the CDR3 is TGCGCCAGCAGCGCGATGATGGATAATTCACCCCTCCACTTT. Drawing the rest from reference TRBV5-1 and TRBJ1-6, the complete variable domain is KAGVTQTPRYLIKTRGQQVTLSCSPISGHRSVSWYQQTPGQGLQFLFEYFSETQRNKGNFPGRFSGRQFSNSRSEMNVSTLELGDSALYLCASSAMMDNSPLHFGNGTRLTVT.